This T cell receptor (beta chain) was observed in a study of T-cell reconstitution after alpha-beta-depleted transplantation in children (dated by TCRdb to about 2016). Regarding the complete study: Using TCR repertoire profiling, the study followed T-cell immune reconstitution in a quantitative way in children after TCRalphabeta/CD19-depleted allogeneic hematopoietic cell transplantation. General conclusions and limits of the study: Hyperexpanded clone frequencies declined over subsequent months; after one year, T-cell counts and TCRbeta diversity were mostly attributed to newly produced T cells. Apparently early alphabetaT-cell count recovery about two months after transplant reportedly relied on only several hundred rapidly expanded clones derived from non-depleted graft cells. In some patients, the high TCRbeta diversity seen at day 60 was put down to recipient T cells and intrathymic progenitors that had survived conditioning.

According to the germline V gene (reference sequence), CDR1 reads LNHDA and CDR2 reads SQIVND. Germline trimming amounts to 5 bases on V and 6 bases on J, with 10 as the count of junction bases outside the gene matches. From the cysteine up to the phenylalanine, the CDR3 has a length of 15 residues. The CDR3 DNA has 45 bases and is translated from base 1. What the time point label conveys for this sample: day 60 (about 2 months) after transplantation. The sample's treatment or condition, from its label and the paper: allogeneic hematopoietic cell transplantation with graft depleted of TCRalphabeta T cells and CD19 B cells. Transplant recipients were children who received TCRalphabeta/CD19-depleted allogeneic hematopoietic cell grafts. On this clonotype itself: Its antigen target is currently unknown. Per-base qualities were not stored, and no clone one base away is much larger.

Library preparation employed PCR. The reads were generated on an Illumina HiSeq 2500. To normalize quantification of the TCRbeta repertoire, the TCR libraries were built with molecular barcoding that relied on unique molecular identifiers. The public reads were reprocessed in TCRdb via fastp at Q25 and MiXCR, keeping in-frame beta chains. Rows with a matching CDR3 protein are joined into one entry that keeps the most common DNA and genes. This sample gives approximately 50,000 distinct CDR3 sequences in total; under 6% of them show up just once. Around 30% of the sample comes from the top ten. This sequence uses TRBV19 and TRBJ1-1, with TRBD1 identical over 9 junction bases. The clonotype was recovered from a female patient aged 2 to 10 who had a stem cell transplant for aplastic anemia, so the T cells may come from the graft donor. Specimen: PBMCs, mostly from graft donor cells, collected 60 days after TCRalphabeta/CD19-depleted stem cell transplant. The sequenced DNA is TGTGCCAGTAGTTCCATGGGGACAGGGTCGGCTGAAGCTTTCTTT. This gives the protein CASSSMGTGSAEAFF.